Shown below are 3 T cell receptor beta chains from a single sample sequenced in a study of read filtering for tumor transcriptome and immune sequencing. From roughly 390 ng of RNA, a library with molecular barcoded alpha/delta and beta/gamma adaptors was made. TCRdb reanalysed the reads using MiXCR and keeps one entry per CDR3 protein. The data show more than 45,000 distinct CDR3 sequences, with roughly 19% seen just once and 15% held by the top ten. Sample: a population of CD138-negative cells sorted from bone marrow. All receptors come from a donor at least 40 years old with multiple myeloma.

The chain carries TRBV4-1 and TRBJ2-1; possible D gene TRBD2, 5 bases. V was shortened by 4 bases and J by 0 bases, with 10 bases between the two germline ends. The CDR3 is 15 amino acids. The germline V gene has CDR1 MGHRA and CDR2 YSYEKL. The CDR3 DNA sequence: TGCGCCAGCAGCCGGACTGACTTCTCCTACAATGAGCAGTTCTTC. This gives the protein CASSRTDFSYNEQFF.

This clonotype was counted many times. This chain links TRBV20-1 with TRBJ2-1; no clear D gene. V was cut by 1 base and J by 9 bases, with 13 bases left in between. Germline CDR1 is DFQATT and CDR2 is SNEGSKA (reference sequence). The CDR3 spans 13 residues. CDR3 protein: CSARGPAPGEQFF. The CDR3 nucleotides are TGCAGTGCTAGAGGGCCCGCCCCGGGTGAGCAGTTCTTC.

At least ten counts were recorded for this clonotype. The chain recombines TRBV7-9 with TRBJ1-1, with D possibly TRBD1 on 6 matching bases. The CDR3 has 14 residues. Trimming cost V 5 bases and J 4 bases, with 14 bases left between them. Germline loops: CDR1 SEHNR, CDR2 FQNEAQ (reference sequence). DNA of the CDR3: TGTGCCAGCAGCGCGCAGGGGAGGGGCACTGAAGCTTTCTTT. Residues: CASSAQGRGTEAFF.